This TCR beta chain comes out of a study of regulatory T cells in long-lasting Graves disease. Arm-PCR of CDR3 regions and iRepertoire HTBI primers were used to build TCR beta libraries. MiXCR, applied by TCRdb to the multiplex PCR reads, yields one record per CDR3 protein. The data contain 600,000 to 650,000 distinct CDR3 sequences, under 20% of them singletons. Time point noted: newly diagnosed GD, antithyroid drugs for less than 3 months. After RNA was extracted from PBMCs, the TCR library was made from it. From germline, CDR1 is MDHEN and CDR2 SYDVKM. The V gene end was trimmed by 5 bases and the J gene end by 1 base; junction bases not matched to a gene: 4. This CDR3 is built from 17 residues. This clonotype was counted at least ten times. The same sample was also used in a study of T cells in Graves' hyperthyroidism and ophthalmopathy. That study reports: Over 18 months, lack of ophthalmopathy progression marked Graves' hyperthyroidism as stable.

The source of this sequence is a woman in her 30s with Graves disease. The chain recombines TRBV28 with TRBJ2-1, with TRBD2 identical over 14 bases. This material consisted of peripheral blood mononuclear cells (PBMCs), taken at new diagnosis, from a patient treated with antithyroid drugs. In nucleotides, the CDR3 is TGTGCCAGCAGTGGGACTAGCGGGGGAGGGTCCTACAATGAGCAGTTCTTC. Translation gives CASSGTSGGGSYNEQFF.